Sequencing of this T cell receptor (beta chain) was carried out in a study of cytomegalovirus exposure and HLA in healthy donors. Overall study results and limits: Presence/absence analyses assumed roughly uniform sequencing depth across donors. Researchers left out some V segments, among them TRBV6-2 and TRBV6-3, as indistinguishable. CMV serostatus was the sole immune exposure information available. Later analysis identified a missense DCLRE1C variant that was linked to TCR beta V- and J-gene trimming.

With respect to this clone: Its antigen is unidentified.

Germline CDR1 SGDLS, CDR2 YYNGEE. Germline trimming cut 4 bases from V and 1 base from J; bases unmatched to any gene: 7. The CDR3 runs 15 residues. The PCR was carried out with 60 Vbeta primers and 13 Jbeta primers. Assay: immunoSEQ multiplex PCR; the TCRdb copy retains only in-frame clones and omits some. The sample lists nearly 110,000 clones, 76% occurring once. The genes are TRBV9 and TRBJ1-1, with 7 bases aligning to TRBD1. The sample was PBMCs. The receptor was isolated from a man younger than 35 in good health and CMV-seronegative. The CDR3 here is CASSFEQGKNTEAFF. The CDR3 DNA reads TGTGCCAGCAGCTTTGAACAGGGGAAGAACACTGAAGCTTTCTTT.